This record concerns one T cell receptor (beta chain) sequence. The antigen is unknown. In the original analysis: ImmunoSEQ only sent back junction sequences with no quality scores, so filtering was done differently. Produced via immunoSEQ multiplex PCR; TCRdb's table is partial and in-frame only. That table gives V, J and clone size, and the DNA gave D and trimming. The sample lists some 2 million clones; 85% to 95% were seen once. V lost 5 bases, J lost 3 bases, and 6 bases stayed unmatched. The CDR3 totals 14 residues. In germline, CDR1 is MNHEY, CDR2 SVGAGI. The source of the sample is a study of shared clonotypes between healthy human individuals. Study conclusions and caveats: Owing to a small donor count, the genetic and exposure-history diversity represented was limited. Generally, estimated richness proved larger in naive subsets than it did in memory subsets.

Naive CD8 cells, CD45RO-negative and positively selected for CCR7, excluded terminally differentiated effector memory CD45RA+ cells. The chain joins TRBV6-5 to TRBJ1-2; 7 nucleotides line up with TRBD1. The specimen was naive CD8+ T cells sorted from blood. This sequence originates from a young man in good health. The chain's CDR3 is CASSLTGADYGYTF. The CDR3 nucleotides read TGTGCCAGCAGTCTTACAGGGGCTGACTATGGCTACACCTTC.